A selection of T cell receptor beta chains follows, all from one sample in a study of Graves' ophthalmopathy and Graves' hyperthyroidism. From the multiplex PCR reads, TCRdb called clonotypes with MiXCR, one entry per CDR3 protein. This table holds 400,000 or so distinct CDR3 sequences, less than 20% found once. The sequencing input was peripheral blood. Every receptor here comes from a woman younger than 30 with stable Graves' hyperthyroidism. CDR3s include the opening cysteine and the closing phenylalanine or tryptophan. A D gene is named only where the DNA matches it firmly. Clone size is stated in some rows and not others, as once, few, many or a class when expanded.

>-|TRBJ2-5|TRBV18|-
TGTGCCAGCTCACAGAATAGCGAAGAGACCCAGTACTTC
CASSQNSEETQYF
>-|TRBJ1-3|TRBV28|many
TGTGCCAGCAGTTTATGGTGGGAGTCTGGAAACACCATATATTTT
CASSLWWESGNTIYF
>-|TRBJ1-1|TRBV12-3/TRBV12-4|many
TGTGCCAGCAGTCAAAGGTGGCACACTGAAGCTTTCTTT
CASSQRWHTEAFF
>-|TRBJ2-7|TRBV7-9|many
TGTGCCAGCACCCCTCTAGTGTTGGCTTGGGGGGAGCAGTACTTC
CASTPLVLAWGEQYF
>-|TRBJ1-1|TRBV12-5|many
TGTGCTAGTGGGAACAGGGAGGACACTGAAGCTTTCTTT
CASGNREDTEAFF
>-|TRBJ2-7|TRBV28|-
TGTGCCAGCAGTGAGAAGACAGGCACCTACGAGCAGTGCTTC
CASSEKTGTYEQCF
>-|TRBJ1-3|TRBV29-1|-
TGCAGCGTGGACACCATATATTTT
CSVDTIYF
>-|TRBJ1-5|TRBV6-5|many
TGTGCCAGCAGTTATCGGCGTGCGGAGCCCCAGCATTTT
CASSYRRAEPQHF
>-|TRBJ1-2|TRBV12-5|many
TGTGCTAGTTCCCGCCAGGTTAATGCTAACTATGGCTACACCTTC
CASSRQVNANYGYTF
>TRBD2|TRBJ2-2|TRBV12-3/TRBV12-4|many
TGTGCCAGCAGTTTCGTAGCGGGGGTCGGGGAGCTGTTTTTT
CASSFVAGVGELFF
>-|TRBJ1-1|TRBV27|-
TGTGCCAGCAGACATTTAAACACTGAAGCTTTCTTT
CASRHLNTEAFF
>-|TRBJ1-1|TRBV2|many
TGTGCCAGCAGTGAAGCGGTAATACAGAACACTGAAGCTTTCTTT
CASSEAVIQNTEAFF
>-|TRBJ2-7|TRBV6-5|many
TGTGCCAGCAGTTACTCGGGACCAATGGCCTACGAGCAGTACTTC
CASSYSGPMAYEQYF
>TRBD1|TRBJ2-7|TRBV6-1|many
TGTGCCAGCAACAGACAGGGCCCCTACGAGCAGTACTTC
CASNRQGPYEQYF
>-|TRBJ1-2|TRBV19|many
TGTGCCAGTAGTATCAACAGTTGGTATGGCTACACCTTC
CASSINSWYGYTF
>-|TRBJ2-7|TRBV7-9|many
TGTGCCAGCAGCCCAGGACATGCCTACGAGCAGTACTTC
CASSPGHAYEQYF